This T cell receptor (beta chain) was recovered during a study of patients and donors after allogeneic stem cell transplantation. TCRdb analysed the RT-PCR reads with MiXCR anew, one entry per CDR3 protein. The repertoire consists of about a million distinct CDR3 sequences, with roughly 17% occurring once and the leading ten covering roughly 6%. V dropped 10 bases and J dropped 8; count of bases not matched to a gene: 8. This CDR3 is built from 13 residues. The germline V gene has CDR1 LGHDT and CDR2 YNNKEL (reference sequence). The clonotype comes from a human donor who was either an allogeneic HSCT recipient or a stem cell or donor lymphocyte infusion donor (not recorded which). It is not recorded whose cells these are; they may come from a transplant donor. The material sequenced was blood, either unsorted or a sorted T cell fraction (not recorded which). The chain couples TRBV3-1 to TRBJ2-2, with 9 bases fitting TRBD2. The DNA for the CDR3 is TGTGCCACCAGTAGCGGGAGCACTGGGGAGCTGTTTTTT. Encoded protein: CATSSGSTGELFF. Using reference TRBV3-1 and TRBJ2-2 for the parts outside the CDR3, the full variable domain is DTAVSQTPKYLVTQMGNDKSIKCEQNLGHDTMYWYKQDSKKFLKIMFSYNNKELIINETVPNRFSPKSPDKAHLNLHINSLELGDSAVYFCATSSGSTGELFFGEGSRLTVL.